What follows are 15 T cell receptor beta chains derived from one specimen sequenced in a study of blood T cell repertoires in COVID-19. The assay was immunoSEQ multiplex PCR, and TCRdb's table has in-frame clones only and misses some. The sample has under 150,000 clones, 88% seen once. The specimen sequenced was peripheral blood. The receptors stem from a man in his fifties or sixties with active or convalescent COVID-19.

The rearrangement joins TRBV2 to TRBJ1-6, with TRBD1 matching 7 bases. This CDR3 has 13 amino acids. CDR1 is SNHLY, CDR2 FYNNEI, per germline. V trimming: 8 bases; J trimming: 5 bases; junction bases outside the gene matches: 3. The CDR3 reads CASAGGNNSPLHF. CDR3 nucleotides: TGTGCCAGCGCAGGGGGGAATAATTCACCCCTCCACTTT.

This chain links TRBV28 with TRBJ2-5, with 10 bases lining up with TRBD2. The junction had 10 bases not matched to a gene; V was cut back by 8 bases and J by 4 bases. CDR1 is MDHEN and CDR2 is SYDVKM in the germline V gene. This CDR3 has 15 residues. CDR3 DNA sequence: TGTGCCAGCCTGAGCGGGAGGGCCTTTGGAGAGACCCAGTACTTC. This encodes CASLSGRAFGETQYF.

The chain is built from TRBV3-1 (or the pseudogene TRBV3-2) and TRBJ2-7; 7 nucleotides match TRBD2. Germline-derived CDR1 and CDR2 are LGHDT and YNNKEL (reference sequence). CDR3 size: 15 residues. J gave up 0 bases and V 0 bases, and 2 bases lay outside the gene matches. CDR3 coding DNA: TGTGCCAGCAGCCAAGATGGGGGGGACTCCTACGAGCAGTACTTC. It encodes CASSQDGGDSYEQYF.

The V gene is TRBV5-1, the J gene TRBJ2-7; tentatively, D is TRBD1 (6 bases). Trimming stripped 0 bases from V and 7 bases from J, with 14 bases between. In germline, CDR1 is SGHRS, CDR2 YFSETQ. CDR3 length: 14 amino acids. CDR3 loop: CASSLEQGPMEQYF. DNA of the CDR3: TGCGCCAGCAGCTTGGAACAGGGCCCTATGGAGCAGTACTTC.

This clone showed up just once. This sequence joins TRBV18 and TRBJ2-7; D perhaps matches TRBD1 (5 bases). Germline CDR1 KGHSH, CDR2 LQKENI. The CDR3 length is 15 residues. The germline V and J ends were trimmed by 2 bases and 1 base, with 12 bases remaining between them. The CDR3 sequence: CASSPVQGESYEQYF. The CDR3 DNA follows: TGTGCCAGCTCACCAGTCCAGGGTGAATCCTACGAGCAGTACTTC.

The V call is TRBV20-1, the J call TRBJ2-1; a possible D gene is TRBD2 (6 bases). CDR1 is DFQATT and CDR2 is SNEGSKA in the germline V gene (reference sequence). This CDR3 is built from 11 residues. The CDR3 DNA is TGCAGCCCTCAGAGCGGGTTCGAGCAGTTCTTC. Amino acids: CSPQSGFEQFF.

This chain joins TRBV27 and TRBJ1-2; TRBD1 is a possible D gene (6 bases). V lost 6 bases and J lost 2, with 10 bases in between. The CDR3 has 13 amino acids. Germline V lookup: CDR1 MNHEY, CDR2 SMNVEV (reference sequence). The CDR3 loop reads CASRKGGNYGYTF. For the CDR3, the DNA is TGTGCCAGCAGGAAGGGGGGGAACTATGGCTACACCTTC.

V usage is TRBV7-8 and J usage is TRBJ2-1; D possibly corresponds to TRBD1 (6 bases). CDR3 length: 16 amino acids. Germline CDR1 and CDR2: SGHVS and FQNEAQ. V dropped 5 bases and J dropped 3 bases, with 17 bases sitting between them. The CDR3 DNA sequence: TGTGCCAGCAGCCCCAGCTGGCGGACAGACTACAATGAGCAGTTCTTC. Translated: CASSPSWRTDYNEQFF. Supplemented by reference TRBV7-8 and TRBJ2-1, the full variable domain reads GAGVSQSPRYKVAKRGQDVALRCDPISGHVSLFWYQQALGQGPEFLTYFQNEAQLDKSGLPSDRFFAERPEGSVSTLKIQRTQQEDSAVYLCASSPSWRTDYNEQFFGPGTRLTVL.

Worth noting for this clone: Other DNA sequences in this sample translate to the same CDR3. The chain has TRBV5-1 and TRBJ2-2; 7 bases line up with TRBD1. The CDR3 loop spans 15 amino acids. Losses at the gene ends were 0 bases for V and 1 base for J; bases not matched to a gene: 0. The germline CDR1 and CDR2 sequences are SGHRS and YFSETQ. The CDR3 here is CASSLDRGNTGELFF. CDR3 nucleotide sequence: TGCGCCAGCAGCTTGGACAGGGGGAACACCGGGGAGCTGTTTTTT.

This chain links TRBV5-4 with TRBJ1-1; D is unclear. The V end was cut by 2 bases, the J end by 2 bases, with 10 bases between. The germline V gene has CDR1 SGHNT and CDR2 YYREEE (reference sequence). CDR3 length: 14 amino acids. The CDR3 protein is CASSFDSRNTEAFF. The CDR3 DNA reads TGTGCCAGCAGCTTCGACTCCCGAAACACTGAAGCTTTCTTT.

This chain uses TRBV19 with TRBJ1-5; 11 bases agree with TRBD1. Trimming at V came to 8 bases and at J to 7 bases, leaving 10 bases not matched to a gene. CDR3 length: 15 residues. From germline, CDR1 is LNHDA and CDR2 SQIVND (reference sequence). The CDR3 is CASEDRGRSGQPQHF. CDR3 coding DNA: TGTGCCAGTGAGGACAGGGGGCGTTCGGGACAGCCCCAGCATTTT.

The chain is built from TRBV7-2 and TRBJ2-4; 7 nucleotides line up with TRBD2. Trimming took 2 bases from V and 0 from J; bases not matched to a gene: 7. The CDR3 covers 17 residues. The germline CDR1 and CDR2 sequences are SGHTA and FQGNSA. CDR3 sequence reads: CASSLRAGDLAKNIQYF. CDR3 nucleotide sequence: TGTGCCAGCAGCTTAAGGGCGGGGGATCTAGCCAAAAACATTCAGTACTTC.

This clone is a singleton in its sample. This chain joins TRBV12-3 or TRBV12-4 and TRBJ2-1; D gene uncertain. V was cut by 6 bases and J by 10 bases, with 16 bases left in between. The CDR3 runs 13 residues. CDR3 sequence reads: CASSPLSRSEQFF. The CDR3 DNA reads TGTGCCAGCAGCCCCCTTTCCAGATCCGAGCAGTTCTTC.

This chain links TRBV28 with TRBJ1-5; D unclear. From germline, CDR1 is MDHEN and CDR2 SYDVKM. The CDR3 spans 16 residues. Trimming cost V 2 bases and J 3 bases, with 14 bases left between them. Here the CDR3 DNA reads TGTGCCAGCAGTTTAGGCGGCAGCACTCACAATCAGCCCCAGCATTTT. Residues: CASSLGGSTHNQPQHF.

The CDR3 sequence: CASSFPPPGQGVRTF. DNA for the CDR3: TGTGCCAGCAGCTTTCCCCCTCCGGGACAAGGGGTACGCACCTTC. The chain recombines TRBV27 with TRBJ1-2; a possible D gene is TRBD1 (6 bases). Trimming left V 6 bases short and J 13 bases short, with 27 bases between. The length of the CDR3 is 15 residues. Germline CDR1 reads MNHEY; CDR2 reads SMNVEV (reference sequence).